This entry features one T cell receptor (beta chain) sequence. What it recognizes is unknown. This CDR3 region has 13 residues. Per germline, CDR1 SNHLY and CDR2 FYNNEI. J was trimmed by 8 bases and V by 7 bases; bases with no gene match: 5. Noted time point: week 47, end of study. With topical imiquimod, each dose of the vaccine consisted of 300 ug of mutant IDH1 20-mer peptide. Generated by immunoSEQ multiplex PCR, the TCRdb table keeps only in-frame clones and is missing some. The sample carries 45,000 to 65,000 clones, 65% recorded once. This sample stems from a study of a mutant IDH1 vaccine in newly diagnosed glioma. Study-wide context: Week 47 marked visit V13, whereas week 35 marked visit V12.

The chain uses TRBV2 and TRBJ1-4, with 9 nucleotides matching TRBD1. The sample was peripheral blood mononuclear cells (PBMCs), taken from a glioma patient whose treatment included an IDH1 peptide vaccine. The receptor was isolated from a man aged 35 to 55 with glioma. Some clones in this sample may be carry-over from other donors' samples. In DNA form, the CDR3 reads TGTGCCAGCAACGACAGGGGGGTGGAAAAACTGTTTTTT. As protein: CASNDRGVEKLFF.